This T cell receptor (beta chain) was captured by sequencing in a study of response to subunit inactivated influenza vaccine. Study-level results: It was suggested by the authors that few new T cells are recruited by each seasonal influenza vaccination.

V lost 1 base and J 4 bases, leaving 15 bases between the germline ends. CDR3 length: 16 amino acids. This clonotype has ten or more counts. The target antigen is unknown. Via MiXCR, TCRdb re-called the RT-PCR reads, giving one row per CDR3 protein. The profile shows some 800,000 distinct CDR3 sequences, around 20% of them singletons. Specimen: PBMCs from blood, collected more than 4 days after vaccination. V and J are TRBV12-3 or TRBV12-4 and TRBJ2-3; D gene ambiguous. This clonotype was sampled from a middle-aged man who received an inactivated influenza vaccine. CDR3 protein: CASSLGLSPKADTQYF. The CDR3 nucleotides are TGTGCCAGCAGTTTAGGGTTATCCCCCAAGGCAGATACGCAGTATTTT.